One and the same sample provided the 29 T cell receptor beta chains below, sequenced in a study of T cell changes during pregnancy in multiple sclerosis. The assay was immunoSEQ multiplex PCR, and TCRdb's table has in-frame clones only and misses some. The sample lists under 100,000 clones; over 90% were seen once. This sample comprised peripheral blood, obtained in the second trimester of pregnancy. The receptors stem from a female donor with multiple sclerosis, enrolled in a pregnancy study.

The V call is TRBV28, the J call TRBJ2-5; 11 bases align to TRBD1. Germline-derived CDR1 and CDR2 are MDHEN and SYDVKM. There are 15 residues in the CDR3. The ends lost 6 bases at V and 5 bases at J; junction bases unmatched: 8. The CDR3 DNA reads as TGTGCCAGCAGATCCGGGACAGGGGGTGGGGAGACCCAGTACTTC. Its protein product is CASRSGTGGGETQYF.

The gene calls are TRBV19 and TRBJ1-5, with 7 bases matching TRBD1. This CDR3 spans 16 amino acids. The trim removed 5 bases at V and 2 bases at J, leaving 9 bases unmatched. Germline lookup yields CDR1 LNHDA and CDR2 SQIVND (reference sequence). The CDR3 here is CASSPHSGQGNQPQHF. The CDR3 nucleotides are TGTGCCAGTAGTCCCCACTCCGGACAGGGCAATCAGCCCCAGCATTTT.

The chain couples TRBV5-1 to TRBJ2-7, with TRBD1 matching 8 bases. Germline CDR1 SGHRS, CDR2 YFSETQ. Germline trimming cut 4 bases from V and 6 bases from J; bases unmatched to any gene: 9. The CDR3 is 14 residues long. DNA of the CDR3: TGCGCCAGCAGCCAACAGACAGGGGCTGGCGAGCAGTACTTC. This codes for CASSQQTGAGEQYF.

This clone was observed a single time. The CDR3 nucleotides read TGCGCCAGCAGCTTGGGAGCCTACGAGCAGTACTTC. Its translation: CASSLGAYEQYF. V gene TRBV5-1 combines with J gene TRBJ2-7; D remains unclear. The CDR3 is 12 residues long. The germline gives CDR1 SGHRS, CDR2 YFSETQ. The V and J ends lost 0 bases and 2 bases respectively, with 3 bases between them. The full variable domain, in which reference TRBV5-1 and TRBJ2-7 provide the parts outside the CDR3, is KAGVTQTPRYLIKTRGQQVTLSCSPISGHRSVSWYQQTPGQGLQFLFEYFSETQRNKGNFPGRFSGRQFSNSRSEMNVSTLELGDSALYLCASSLGAYEQYFGPGTRLTVT.

The chain recombines TRBV6-4 with TRBJ2-2; TRBD1 agrees at 7 bases. Germline values: CDR1 MRHNA, CDR2 SNTAGT. The CDR3 is 14 residues long. The ends lost 5 bases at V and 5 bases at J; junction bases unmatched: 5. DNA of the CDR3: TGTGCCAGCAGTCCGACAGGGTGGACCGGGGAGCTGTTTTTT. It codes for CASSPTGWTGELFF.

The gene calls are TRBV6-6 and TRBJ2-7, with D uncertain. CDR3 length: 13 residues. V lost 2 bases and J lost 6, with 11 bases in between. Germline lookup yields CDR1 MNHNY and CDR2 SVGAGI (reference sequence). The CDR3 protein is CASSYTHAGEQYF. The CDR3, as DNA: TGTGCCAGCAGTTACACCCACGCCGGCGAGCAGTACTTC.

This chain uses TRBV2 with TRBJ2-7; D not certain. The CDR3 is 15 residues long. V gave up 1 base and J gave up 0 bases, with 10 bases separating them. The germline V gene has CDR1 SNHLY and CDR2 FYNNEI. CDR3 in amino acids: CASSEVRSSSYEQYF. The CDR3 DNA reads TGTGCCAGCAGTGAAGTGCGGTCAAGCTCCTACGAGCAGTACTTC. Complete variable domain (other parts from reference TRBV2 and TRBJ2-7): EPEVTQTPSHQVTQMGQEVILRCVPISNHLYFYWYRQILGQKVEFLVSFYNNEISEKSEIFDDQFSVERPDGSNFTLKIRSTKLEDSAMYFCASSEVRSSSYEQYFGPGTRLTVT.

This clone was seen a single time. This sequence joins TRBV10-1 and TRBJ2-3; possibly TRBD2 for D (6 bases). The CDR3 spans 15 residues. Germline CDR1 is WNHNN and CDR2 is SYGVQD (reference sequence). Between the trimmed V and J ends, which lost 6 bases and 4 bases, there was a span of 17 bases. CDR3 sequence reads: CASSLAGGGADTQYF. The DNA of the CDR3 is TGCGCCAGCAGCCTAGCCGGTGGAGGGGCAGATACGCAGTATTTT.

V gene TRBV5-4 combines with J gene TRBJ1-5; D call uncertain. Trimming left V 0 bases short and J 7 bases short, with 8 bases between. Germline V CDR1 and CDR2: SGHNT, YYREEE (reference sequence). This CDR3 comprises 13 residues. CDR3 region: CASSLGRGQPQHF. In nucleotides, the CDR3 is TGTGCCAGCAGCTTGGGACGCGGGCAGCCCCAGCATTTT.

V gene TRBV4-1 combines with J gene TRBJ2-3; 9 bases align to TRBD2. V shed 5 bases, J shed 0 bases, and the junction held 3 bases outside the gene matches. CDR3 length: 15 amino acids. Germline CDR1 is MGHRA and CDR2 is YSYEKL. This CDR3 is CASSASGISTDTQYF. As DNA, the CDR3 is TGCGCCAGCAGCGCTAGCGGGATTAGCACAGATACGCAGTATTTT.

The J gene is TRBJ2-1, the V gene TRBV9; D not certain. This CDR3 contains 16 residues. V was cut by 0 bases and J by 0 bases, with 10 bases left in between. The germline V gene has CDR1 SGDLS and CDR2 YYNGEE. In nucleotides, the CDR3 is TGTGCCAGCAGCGTAGGGGCCCTCCGCTCCTACAATGAGCAGTTCTTC. Its translation: CASSVGALRSYNEQFF.

V is TRBV7-8 and J is TRBJ2-5, with a possible D match to TRBD2 (5 bases). Germline V lookup: CDR1 SGHVS, CDR2 FQNEAQ. With 4 bases removed from V and 3 bases from J, the gap between germline ends came to 9 bases. The CDR3 consists of 13 residues. The CDR3 DNA is TGTGCCAGCAGCTGGCTCGGGGAAGAGACCCAGTACTTC. As protein: CASSWLGEETQYF.

The J gene is TRBJ2-3, the V gene TRBV14; D gene uncertain. Germline V gene lookup returns CDR1 SGHDN and CDR2 FVKESK. This CDR3 has 12 residues. V lost 3 bases and J lost 4, with 5 bases in between. The CDR3 sequence is CASSHVPDTQYF. CDR3 bases: TGTGCCAGCAGCCACGTTCCAGATACGCAGTATTTT.

The genes are TRBV10-3 and TRBJ2-1; 8 nucleotides line up with TRBD2. Per germline, CDR1 ENHRY and CDR2 SYGVKD. Unmatched junction bases numbered 7, after V lost 7 bases and J lost 8 bases. CDR3 size: 13 residues. CDR3 in amino acids: CAITEREMDEQFF. The CDR3 DNA sequence: TGTGCCATCACGGAGCGGGAGATGGATGAGCAGTTCTTC.

This rearrangement joins TRBV27 to TRBJ1-4, with D possibly TRBD1 on 6 matching bases. The germline CDR1 and CDR2 sequences are MNHEY and SMNVEV (reference sequence). The CDR3 loop spans 16 amino acids. Trimming pared 2 bases from V and 5 bases from J, leaving 15 bases between. The DNA for the CDR3 is TGTGCCAGCAGTTTAAGGCAGGGGAGGGTAAATGAAAAACTGTTTTTT. The encoded protein is CASSLRQGRVNEKLFF. The whole variable domain, filled in from reference TRBV27 and TRBJ1-4, reads EAQVTQNPRYLITVTGKKLTVTCSQNMNHEYMSWYRQDPGLGLRQIYYSMNVEVTDKGDVPEGYKVSRKEKRNFPLILESPSPNQTSLYFCASSLRQGRVNEKLFFGSGTQLSVL.

The chain couples TRBV15 to TRBJ2-2, with D perhaps TRBD1 (6 bases). Trimming cost V 1 base and J 6 bases, with 15 bases left between them. This CDR3 comprises 16 residues. Germline CDR1 LNHNV, CDR2 YYDKDF (reference sequence). The CDR3 here is CATSRADSQGSGELFF. Written as DNA, the CDR3 is TGTGCCACCAGCAGAGCGGACAGCCAGGGGTCCGGGGAGCTGTTTTTT.

In DNA, the CDR3 is TGTGCCAGCAGCTTGGCAGACAGGCCGCAGGGGTACAATGAGCAGTTCTTC. Translating gives CASSLADRPQGYNEQFF. The rearrangement uses TRBV5-8 and TRBJ2-1, with TRBD1 as a possible D gene (6 bases). Trimming left V 0 bases short and J 4 bases short, with 17 bases between. The CDR3 contains 17 residues. Germline CDR1 and CDR2: SGHTS and YDEGEE.

The chain uses TRBV5-4 and TRBJ2-1; 11 bases line up with TRBD2. The germline V gene has CDR1 SGHNT and CDR2 YYREEE (reference sequence). The CDR3 extends over 17 amino acids. With 0 bases clipped from V and 5 bases from J, the junction kept 7 bases outside the gene matches. CDR3 nucleotides: TGTGCCAGCAGCTTGGTAGCGGGAGGGCTCAGAGACAATGAGCAGTTCTTC. As protein: CASSLVAGGLRDNEQFF.

This clone was detected only a few times. The rearrangement uses TRBV6-6 and TRBJ2-5; no firm D call. This CDR3 is 14 amino acids long. CDR1 is MNHNY and CDR2 is SVGAGI in the germline V gene (reference sequence). The V end was cut by 2 bases, the J end by 3 bases, with 10 bases between. Here the CDR3 reads CASSYGLTKETQYF. CDR3 sequence (DNA): TGTGCCAGCAGTTACGGTCTAACCAAAGAGACCCAGTACTTC.

This chain connects TRBV11-2 to TRBJ2-7; the D gene is possibly TRBD2 (5 bases). Germline CDR1 reads SGHAT; CDR2 reads FQNNGV. Trimming stripped 1 base from V and 3 bases from J, with 10 bases between. The CDR3 has 14 residues. The CDR3 here is CASSLGGLGYEQYF. DNA of the CDR3: TGTGCCAGCAGCTTAGGCGGGTTAGGCTACGAGCAGTACTTC.

The rearrangement joins TRBV7-9 to TRBJ2-1, with D possibly TRBD2 on 5 matching bases. Trimming took 0 bases from V and 0 from J, leaving 9 bases between them. The germline gives CDR1 SEHNR, CDR2 FQNEAQ (reference sequence). The CDR3 length is 16 residues. The CDR3 DNA sequence: TGTGCCAGCAGCTTAGCGCCCAGCGGCTCCTACAATGAGCAGTTCTTC. It translates to CASSLAPSGSYNEQFF.

This clone was counted only a few times. V gene TRBV7-6 combines with J gene TRBJ2-2; the D gene is possibly TRBD1 (6 bases). The germline V gene encodes CDR1 SGHVS and CDR2 FNYEAQ. Between the trimmed V and J ends, which lost 7 bases and 0 bases, there was a span of 12 bases. The CDR3 is made up of 15 amino acids. The CDR3 DNA reads TGTGCCAGCACCGAGCGGACAGCGAACACCGGGGAGCTGTTTTTT. Protein product: CASTERTANTGELFF.

This clone has just a few counts. The chain combines TRBV11-2 with TRBJ2-1; TRBD2 is a possible D gene (6 bases). Trimming stripped 1 base from V and 0 bases from J, with 16 bases between. This CDR3 spans 18 amino acids. Germline V lookup: CDR1 SGHAT, CDR2 FQNNGV. CDR3 loop: CASSLAHRLANSYNEQFF. The DNA for the CDR3 is TGTGCCAGCAGCTTAGCGCATCGGCTAGCGAACTCCTACAATGAGCAGTTCTTC.

The chain has TRBV2 and TRBJ2-1; D is unclear. Between the trimmed V and J ends, which lost 3 bases and 4 bases, there was a span of 7 bases. Per the germline V gene, CDR1 is SNHLY and CDR2 is FYNNEI. The CDR3 spans 13 residues. CDR3 protein: CASSDEKYNEQFF. In nucleotides, the CDR3 is TGTGCCAGCAGTGACGAGAAATACAATGAGCAGTTCTTC.

The genes are TRBV9 and TRBJ2-3; TRBD2 matches 9 bases. Germline V gene sequence: CDR1 SGDLS, CDR2 YYNGEE. V lost 0 bases and J lost 5; bases outside the gene matches: 10. The CDR3 sequence is 17 residues long. This chain's CDR3 is CASSVAGGGRAKDTQYF. The DNA of the CDR3 is TGTGCCAGCAGCGTAGCGGGGGGCGGGAGGGCCAAAGATACGCAGTATTTT.

The V gene is TRBV6-6, the J gene TRBJ1-5; no definite D call. Germline V gene lookup returns CDR1 MNHNY and CDR2 SVGAGI (reference sequence). CDR3 length equals 12 residues. V lost 10 bases to trimming and J lost 4 bases, with 11 bases between them. CDR3 coding DNA: TGTGCCACCGATCAGCGAAATCAGCCCCAGCATTTT. Amino acid sequence: CATDQRNQPQHF.

The CDR3 sequence is CASSSVDSMGTEAFF. In DNA form, the CDR3 reads TGTGCCAGCAGCTCTGTAGACAGTATGGGCACTGAAGCTTTCTTT. This sequence joins TRBV7-2 and TRBJ1-1; perhaps TRBD1 as D (5 bases). The CDR3 is 15 residues long. V lost 4 bases, J lost 4 bases, and 16 bases lay in between. Looked up from germline, CDR1 is SGHTA and CDR2 is FQGNSA.

Written as DNA, the CDR3 is TGTGCCAGCAGCCGCTCGGGACAGATTACCTACGAGCAGTACTTC. Translated: CASSRSGQITYEQYF. V is TRBV9 and J is TRBJ2-7; 7 nucleotides agree with TRBD1. Germline V lookup: CDR1 SGDLS, CDR2 YYNGEE. V dropped 4 bases and J dropped 2; count of bases not matched to a gene: 9. This CDR3 contains 15 residues.

CDR3 sequence (DNA): TGTGCCAGCAGACAACCCAGGGATTCCGACACTGAAGCTTTCTTT. Translating gives CASRQPRDSDTEAFF. The rearrangement uses TRBV27 and TRBJ1-1, with a possible D match to TRBD1 (5 bases). Per germline, CDR1 MNHEY and CDR2 SMNVEV (reference sequence). The V end lost 6 bases, the J end lost 3 bases, and 17 bases lay between the germline ends. The CDR3 length is 15 residues.